This T cell receptor beta chain was documented in a study of T cells in Graves' hyperthyroidism and ophthalmopathy. CDR3 length: 17 amino acids. CDR1 is KGHSH and CDR2 is LQKENI in the germline V gene. V dropped 2 bases and J dropped 3; count of bases not matched to a gene: 9. TCR beta CDR3 region amplification was performed from RNA transcripts. In the first-round RT-PCR of the TCR CDR3, the HTBI primer set was used. TCRdb re-called the multiplex PCR reads with MiXCR, one entry per CDR3 protein. The sample has around 260,000 distinct CDR3 sequences; about 25% are singletons. The specimen was blood. The rearrangement links TRBV18 to TRBJ1-3; TRBD1 aligns across 8 bases. This clonotype was obtained from a man aged 35-49 years with Graves' hyperthyroidism that later progressed to Graves' ophthalmopathy. The CDR3 is CASSPNRLTGDGNTIYF. Here the CDR3 DNA reads TGTGCCAGCTCACCAAATCGGTTGACAGGGGATGGAAACACCATATATTTT. The full variable domain, with the rest looked up from reference TRBV18 and TRBJ1-3, is NAGVMQNPRHLVRRRGQEARLRCSPMKGHSHVYWYRQLPEEGLKFMVYLQKENIIDESGMPKERFSAEFPKEGPSILRIQQVVRGDSAAYFCASSPNRLTGDGNTIYFGEGSWLTVV.